This is a list of T cell receptor beta chains from one sample in a study of spatial heterogeneity in lung cancer. From the 5' RACE reads, TCRdb called clonotypes with MiXCR, one entry per CDR3 protein. The sample shows tens of thousands of distinct CDR3 sequences, around 5% of them seen only once. Specimen: lung tumor tissue, collected at surgery. The source is a male donor with early-stage non-small cell lung cancer. Each CDR3 is given with its conserved first and last residue. The D gene is left open where the match is weak. Rows may omit the clone size; those that give it use once, few, many or a size class.

abundance	v_gene	j_gene	d_gene	CDR3aa	CDR3nt
many	TRBV12-3/TRBV12-4	TRBJ1-6	.	CASSQDSSYNSPLHF	TGTGCCAGCAGCCAGGACAGCTCCTATAATTCACCCCTCCACTTT
many	TRBV7-2	TRBJ1-2	.	CASSLGPDGYTF	TGTGCCAGCAGCTTAGGCCCGGATGGCTACACCTTC
.	TRBV18	TRBJ1-5	TRBD1	CASSFQGEEPQHF	TGTGCCAGCTCCTTTCAGGGGGAAGAGCCCCAGCATTTT
medium-sized	TRBV20-1	TRBJ2-7	.	CSARDLPQRHWGEIPYEQYF	TGCAGTGCTAGAGATCTCCCTCAACGACACTGGGGCGAGATACCCTACGAGCAGTACTTC
many	TRBV20-1	TRBJ1-4	.	CSARDQTNEKLFF	TGCAGTGCTAGAGATCAGACTAATGAAAAACTGTTTTTT
many	TRBV7-9	TRBJ2-2	.	CASSDGTVGPGELFF	TGTGCCAGCAGCGACGGGACGGTTGGTCCCGGGGAGCTGTTTTTT
many	TRBV7-9	TRBJ2-2	TRBD1	CASSPRAGGNTGELFF	TGTGCCTCCTCTCCGCGGGCAGGGGGGAACACCGGGGAGCTGTTTTTT
many	TRBV11-2	TRBJ2-7	.	CASSPGEVEQYF	TGTGCCAGCAGCCCCGGGGAGGTCGAGCAGTACTTC
large	TRBV7-2	TRBJ2-1	.	CASSASPVGSYNEQFF	TGTGCCAGCAGCGCAAGCCCCGTGGGCTCCTACAATGAGCAGTTCTTC
medium-sized	TRBV7-2	TRBJ2-3	.	CASSRFADTQYF	TGTGCCAGCAGCCGCTTCGCAGATACGCAGTATTTT
many	TRBV3-1	TRBJ1-1	.	CASSPGGFAEAFF	TGTGCCAGCAGCCCTGGGGGGTTTGCTGAAGCTTTCTTT
many	TRBV6-2/TRBV6-3	TRBJ2-1	TRBD2	CASRGGTSGVNEQFF	TGTGCCAGCAGGGGCGGGACTAGCGGAGTCAATGAGCAGTTCTTC
many	TRBV5-1	TRBJ1-2	TRBD1	CASSHSGTGRYGYTF	TGCGCCAGCAGCCACTCCGGGACAGGGCGGTATGGCTACACCTTC
many	TRBV6-5	TRBJ2-2	TRBD1	CASSYYNRGPAGELFF	TGTGCCAGCAGTTACTATAACAGGGGGCCGGCCGGGGAGCTGTTTTTT
few	TRBV19	TRBJ2-2	.	CASTKTYANTGELFF	TGTGCCAGTACTAAGACATACGCGAACACCGGGGAGCTGTTTTTT
many	TRBV7-2	TRBJ2-7	TRBD1	CASSLAGTGYYEQYF	TGTGCCAGCAGCTTAGCCGGGACAGGGTACTACGAGCAGTACTTC
many	TRBV24-1	TRBJ2-1	TRBD1	CATSDLGQGEFF	TGTGCCACCAGTGATCTGGGACAGGGCGAGTTCTTC
few	TRBV14	TRBJ2-5	TRBD1	CASSPVTGGETQYF	TGTGCCAGCAGCCCCGTGACAGGGGGAGAGACCCAGTACTTC
many	TRBV7-2	TRBJ2-4	TRBD2	CASSVVATSGQNIQYF	TGTGCCAGCAGCGTTGTTGCTACTAGCGGGCAAAACATTCAGTACTTC
many	TRBV7-9	TRBJ2-2	.	CASSFPGRMDTGELFF	TGTGCCAGCAGCTTCCCAGGGAGGATGGACACCGGGGAGCTGTTTTTT
many	TRBV6-1	TRBJ2-4	TRBD1	CASSELIRDRGCF	TGTGCCAGCAGTGAATTGATCCGGGACAGGGGTTGTTTC
many	TRBV7-9	TRBJ2-2	TRBD2	CASSFGLAGDGELFF	TGTGCCAGCAGCTTCGGACTAGCGGGAGACGGGGAGCTGTTTTTT
few	TRBV7-2	TRBJ1-2	.	CASSSYDINYGYTF	TGTGCCAGCAGCTCGTATGACATAAACTATGGCTACACCTTC
many	TRBV12-3/TRBV12-4	TRBJ2-5	TRBD2	CASTPRGLAVGETQYF	TGTGCCAGCACCCCACGGGGACTAGCGGTGGGCGAGACCCAGTACTTC
many	TRBV7-2	TRBJ2-1	TRBD2	CASSPPGLAALNNEQFF	TGTGCCAGCAGCCCCCCGGGACTAGCTGCTCTTAACAATGAGCAGTTCTTC
many	TRBV7-9	TRBJ1-3	.	CASSSSTVSRSGNTIYF	TGTGCCAGCAGCTCCTCGACAGTCTCCCGCTCTGGAAACACCATATATTTT
many	TRBV18	TRBJ1-2	TRBD1	CASSPGQPLRYGYTF	TGTGCCAGCTCACCGGGACAGCCCCTGAGATATGGCTACACCTTC
few	TRBV21-1	TRBJ2-2	.	CASGERVRGSFTGELFF	TGTGCCAGCGGGGAAAGGGTTCGCGGGAGTTTCACCGGGGAGCTGTTTTTT
many	TRBV5-1	TRBJ1-1	TRBD1	CASSSRQGLGLEAFF	TGCGCCAGCAGCTCCCGACAGGGGTTGGGGTTAGAAGCTTTCTTT
many	TRBV16	TRBJ2-7	TRBD1	CASSQSARQGSEQYF	TGTGCCAGCAGCCAATCGGCACGACAGGGTAGCGAGCAGTACTTC
many	TRBV12-3/TRBV12-4	TRBJ2-2	.	CASSLEYTGELFF	TGTGCCAGCAGTTTGGAGTACACCGGGGAGCTGTTTTTT
many	TRBV24-1	TRBJ2-7	.	CATSEPGWSYEQYF	TGTGCCACCAGTGAGCCAGGGTGGTCATACGAGCAGTACTTC